The sequence of this TCR beta chain was determined in a study of cytomegalovirus exposure and HLA in healthy donors. Generated by immunoSEQ multiplex PCR, the TCRdb table keeps only in-frame clones and is missing some. The profile shows fewer than 150,000 clones, roughly 83% of them singletons. V lost 1 base, J lost 6 bases, and 9 bases lay in between. The CDR3 runs to 13 residues. Germline V gene lookup returns CDR1 SGHTA and CDR2 FQGNSA. Sequencing used PBMCs. This clonotype originated in a man younger than 30 in good health and CMV-seronegative. V usage is TRBV7-2 and J usage is TRBJ1-1; D possibly corresponds to TRBD1 (6 bases). CDR3 residues: CASSLGGHAEAFF. CDR3 coding DNA: TGTGCCAGCAGCTTAGGGGGGCACGCTGAAGCTTTCTTT.